A selection of T cell receptor beta chains follows, all from one sample in a study of blood T cell repertoires in COVID-19. Clones were read by immunoSEQ multiplex PCR, and TCRdb kept only the in-frame ones, dropping some. The sample carries 200,000 to 250,000 clones, 86% recorded once. The sequenced material came from peripheral blood. These receptors all come from a man in his 60s with acute or convalescent COVID-19. CDR3s include the opening cysteine and the closing phenylalanine or tryptophan. D genes are given only for firm matches. Clone sizes are given selectively: once, few, many, or a class where the clone is expanded.

V gene,D gene,J gene,clone size,CDR3 protein,CDR3 DNA
TRBV5-6,NA,TRBJ1-2,NA,CASSLGSGNYGYTF,TGTGCCAGCAGCTTGGGATCCGGGAACTATGGCTACACCTTC
TRBV4-1,TRBD1,TRBJ1-6,many,CASSFPGTADSPLHF,TGCGCCAGCAGCTTTCCCGGGACAGCGGATTCACCCCTCCACTTT
TRBV7-2,NA,TRBJ1-1,once,CASSLVEGRMNTEAFF,TGTGCCAGCAGCTTAGTGGAGGGCCGCATGAACACTGAAGCTTTCTTT
TRBV19,TRBD2,TRBJ2-6,NA,CASSGLAGAGANVLTF,TGTGCCAGTAGTGGCCTAGCGGGAGCTGGGGCCAACGTCCTGACTTTC
TRBV4-3,NA,TRBJ2-7,once,CASSQDRVAAYEQYF,TGCGCCAGCAGCCAAGATAGGGTAGCGGCCTACGAGCAGTACTTC
TRBV19,NA,TRBJ1-2,once,CASSIREANYGYTF,TGTGCCAGTAGTATACGGGAAGCGAACTATGGCTACACCTTC
TRBV19,TRBD1,TRBJ1-2,NA,CASSTGGSYGYTF,TGTGCCAGTAGTACAGGGGGCTCCTATGGCTACACCTTC
TRBV3-1/TRBV3-2,NA,TRBJ2-7,few,CASSLQGPDEQYF,TGTGCCAGCAGCCTTCAGGGGCCCGACGAGCAGTACTTC
TRBV4-3,NA,TRBJ1-3,NA,CASSQAGHSGNTIYF,TGCGCCAGCAGCCAAGCAGGGCACTCTGGAAACACCATATATTTT
TRBV27,NA,TRBJ1-4,NA,CASSFERDSEKLFF,TGTGCCAGCAGTTTTGAGCGAGACAGCGAAAAACTGTTTTTT
TRBV18,TRBD1,TRBJ1-1,NA,CASSPQGGGGNTEAFF,TGTGCCAGCTCACCACAAGGGGGCGGAGGGAACACTGAAGCTTTCTTT
TRBV6-5,TRBD1,TRBJ1-1,NA,CASTTQGAAFF,TGTGCCAGCACCACCCAGGGGGCGGCTTTCTTT
TRBV6-2/TRBV6-3,NA,TRBJ2-7,NA,CASSYGVRYEQYF,TGTGCCAGCAGTTACGGTGTGAGGTACGAGCAGTACTTC
TRBV6-2/TRBV6-3,TRBD2,TRBJ2-7,once,CASSSRGLAGAYEQYF,TGTGCCAGCAGTTCCCGGGGACTAGCGGGAGCCTACGAGCAGTACTTC
TRBV6-5,TRBD2,TRBJ2-7,NA,CASRARGGSYEQYF,TGTGCCAGCAGGGCGAGGGGCGGGAGTTACGAGCAGTACTTC
TRBV24-1,TRBD1,TRBJ2-5,NA,CATSDSQTGEETQYF,TGTGCCACCAGTGATTCTCAGACAGGGGAGGAGACCCAGTACTTC
TRBV7-7,TRBD2,TRBJ2-1,NA,CASSLAPAGGGEQFF,TGTGCTAGCAGCTTAGCGCCAGCGGGAGGGGGCGAGCAGTTCTTC
TRBV4-1,TRBD2,TRBJ2-7,NA,CASSQVGGGGLAGPYEQYF,TGCGCCAGCAGCCAAGTGGGGGGAGGGGGACTAGCGGGGCCCTACGAGCAGTACTTC
TRBV19,NA,TRBJ1-1,NA,CASSIQGTNTEAFF,TGTGCCAGTAGTATTCAGGGGACGAACACTGAAGCTTTCTTT
TRBV10-3,TRBD2,TRBJ2-1,NA,CAISESLAGSHEQFF,TGTGCCATCAGTGAGTCACTAGCGGGATCCCATGAGCAGTTCTTC
TRBV6-2/TRBV6-3,NA,TRBJ2-6,NA,CASSYPTGHSGANVLTF,TGTGCCAGCAGTTACCCCACAGGGCACTCTGGGGCCAACGTCCTGACTTTC
TRBV18,NA,TRBJ2-6,NA,CASSPGRSSGANVLTF,TGTGCCAGCTCACCAGGGAGGAGCTCTGGGGCCAACGTCCTGACTTTC
TRBV29-1,TRBD2,TRBJ2-7,NA,CSVRLTSGRAGGYEQYF,TGCAGCGTGCGCTTGACTAGCGGGAGGGCCGGTGGATACGAGCAGTACTTC
TRBV28,NA,TRBJ1-3,once,CASNRVGEGNTIYF,TGTGCCAGCAATCGGGTAGGGGAAGGAAACACCATATATTTT
TRBV4-3,TRBD2,TRBJ2-1,NA,CASSQRVGSGSSYNEQFF,TGCGCCAGCAGCCAGAGGGTGGGTAGCGGGAGCTCCTACAATGAGCAGTTCTTC
TRBV11-3,NA,TRBJ2-1,NA,CASSPQEYNEQFF,TGTGCCAGCAGCCCCCAGGAATACAATGAGCAGTTCTTC
TRBV7-9,NA,TRBJ2-4,NA,CASSLVSSVSKNIQYF,TGTGCCAGCAGCTTAGTATCGTCCGTGTCCAAAAACATTCAGTACTTC
TRBV14,NA,TRBJ2-1,NA,CASSQVFSGEQFF,TGTGCCAGCAGCCAAGTATTTTCGGGTGAGCAGTTCTTC
TRBV19,TRBD2,TRBJ2-1,NA,CASSMGAGGNNEQFF,TGTGCCAGTAGTATGGGAGCGGGAGGGAACAATGAGCAGTTCTTC
TRBV30,TRBD1,TRBJ1-1,NA,CAWTGGPNTEAFF,TGTGCCTGGACAGGGGGCCCGAACACTGAAGCTTTCTTT
TRBV27,TRBD1,TRBJ2-7,NA,CASSLSRGGGYEQYF,TGTGCCAGCAGTTTATCGAGAGGGGGCGGCTACGAGCAGTACTTC
TRBV7-9,TRBD1,TRBJ1-1,NA,CASSLVGQGAGEAFF,TGTGCCAGCAGCTTAGTGGGACAGGGGGCAGGAGAAGCTTTCTTT
TRBV18,TRBD1,TRBJ2-7,NA,CASSHAGPGQGRSYEQYF,TGTGCCAGCTCACACGCGGGGCCGGGACAGGGGCGAAGCTACGAGCAGTACTTC
TRBV29-1,NA,TRBJ1-2,NA,CSATEGYTF,TGCAGCGCCACAGAAGGCTACACCTTC
TRBV18,TRBD1,TRBJ1-1,once,CASSQGTGTNTEAFF,TGTGCCAGCTCACAGGGGACAGGGACGAACACTGAAGCTTTCTTT
TRBV7-2,TRBD1,TRBJ2-7,NA,CASSHPGQRLTYEQYF,TGTGCCAGCAGCCACCCGGGACAGAGATTGACCTACGAGCAGTACTTC
TRBV5-1,NA,TRBJ1-2,NA,CASSFAPDSYGYTF,TGCGCCAGCAGCTTTGCGCCGGACAGCTATGGCTACACCTTC
TRBV27,NA,TRBJ1-2,once,CASKLRENYGYTF,TGTGCCAGCAAGCTGCGGGAAAACTATGGCTACACCTTC
TRBV9,TRBD1,TRBJ2-1,NA,CASRGTGGMNNEQFF,TGTGCCAGCAGAGGGACAGGGGGCATGAACAATGAGCAGTTCTTC
TRBV28,TRBD2,TRBJ2-3,once,CASSNLQGGRAGAAADTQYF,TGTGCCAGCAGTAACTTACAGGGCGGACGAGCGGGAGCTGCGGCAGATACGCAGTATTTT
TRBV13,TRBD2,TRBJ2-4,NA,CASSLDIGERESGNIQYF,TGTGCCAGCAGCTTAGATATTGGAGAGCGGGAGTCGGGGAACATTCAGTACTTC
TRBV21-1,NA,TRBJ2-7,NA,CASSHPPGQEPPEQYF,TGTGCCAGCAGCCATCCACCGGGACAGGAACCTCCTGAGCAGTACTTC
TRBV30,NA,TRBJ1-5,few,CAWSRGSNQPQHF,TGTGCCTGGAGTAGGGGTAGCAATCAGCCCCAGCATTTT
TRBV7-3,NA,TRBJ2-2,NA,CASSSDTHTGELFF,TGTGCCAGCAGCTCCGACACGCACACCGGGGAGCTGTTTTTT
TRBV7-2,NA,TRBJ1-6,NA,CASSLERISSPLHF,TGTGCCAGCAGCTTAGAGCGGATATCCTCACCCCTCCACTTT
TRBV29-1,NA,TRBJ1-1,NA,CSVARGGNTEAFF,TGCAGCGTTGCTAGGGGGGGGAACACTGAAGCTTTCTTT
TRBV5-1,TRBD1,TRBJ1-1,once,CASSSISGTGRTEAFF,TGCGCCAGCAGCTCCATATCCGGGACAGGGAGGACTGAAGCTTTCTTT
TRBV11-3,TRBD1,TRBJ2-7,NA,CASGRDRAYEQYF,TGTGCCAGCGGAAGGGACAGGGCCTACGAGCAGTACTTC
TRBV5-4,TRBD1,TRBJ2-1,NA,CASSSLRGTGFRNEQFF,TGTGCCAGCAGCTCACTTCGAGGGACAGGGTTTAGGAATGAGCAGTTCTTC
TRBV30,TRBD1,TRBJ1-1,once,CAWSRQGMDTEAFF,TGTGCCTGGAGTCGACAGGGTATGGACACTGAAGCTTTCTTT